The clone carrying this T cell receptor beta chain was seen only a few times. The antigen remains undetermined. The CDR3 is made up of 10 amino acids. CDR1 SQVTM and CDR2 ANQGSEA come from the germline V gene. V was shortened by 7 bases and J by 5 bases, with 6 bases between the two germline ends. From the RT-PCR reads, TCRdb called clonotypes with MiXCR, one entry per CDR3 protein. Here the sample spans around 33,000 distinct CDR3 sequences, less than 70% being singletons. The sample originates from a study of yellow fever vaccine responses in identical twins. Study-wide findings and caveats: The T cell response to vaccination in identical twins was reportedly partly convergent and partly personalized.

The chain links TRBV29-1 to TRBJ2-1; D uncertain. This specimen was T cells from blood (PBMCs), unsorted or a sorted subset (not recorded which), taken before or after yellow fever vaccination (not recorded which). The TCR comes from a woman in her late teens or twenties who received the yellow fever vaccine. CDR3 nucleotide sequence: TGCAGCGCCTTTCACAATGAGCAGTTCTTC. Its translation is CSAFHNEQFF.